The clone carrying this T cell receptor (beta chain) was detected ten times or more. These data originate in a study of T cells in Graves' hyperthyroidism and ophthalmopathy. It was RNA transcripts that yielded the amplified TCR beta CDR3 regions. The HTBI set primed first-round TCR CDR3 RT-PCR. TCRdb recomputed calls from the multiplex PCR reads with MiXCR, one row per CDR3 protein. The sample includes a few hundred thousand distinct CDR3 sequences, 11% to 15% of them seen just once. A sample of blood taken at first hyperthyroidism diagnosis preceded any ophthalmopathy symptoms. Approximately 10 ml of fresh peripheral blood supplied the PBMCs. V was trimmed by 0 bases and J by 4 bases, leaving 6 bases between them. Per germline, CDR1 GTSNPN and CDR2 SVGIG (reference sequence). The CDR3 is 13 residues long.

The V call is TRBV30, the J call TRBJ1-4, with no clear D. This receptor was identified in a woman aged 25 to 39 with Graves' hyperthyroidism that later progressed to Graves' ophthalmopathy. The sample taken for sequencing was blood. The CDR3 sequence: CAWSVSFNEKLFF. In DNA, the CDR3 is TGTGCCTGGAGTGTCAGCTTTAATGAAAAACTGTTTTTT. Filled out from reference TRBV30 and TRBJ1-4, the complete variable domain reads SQTIHQWPATLVQPVGSPLSLECTVEGTSNPNLYWYRQAAGRGLQLLFYSVGIGQISSEVPQNLSASRPQDRQFILSSKKLLLSDSGFYLCAWSVSFNEKLFFGSGTQLSVL.